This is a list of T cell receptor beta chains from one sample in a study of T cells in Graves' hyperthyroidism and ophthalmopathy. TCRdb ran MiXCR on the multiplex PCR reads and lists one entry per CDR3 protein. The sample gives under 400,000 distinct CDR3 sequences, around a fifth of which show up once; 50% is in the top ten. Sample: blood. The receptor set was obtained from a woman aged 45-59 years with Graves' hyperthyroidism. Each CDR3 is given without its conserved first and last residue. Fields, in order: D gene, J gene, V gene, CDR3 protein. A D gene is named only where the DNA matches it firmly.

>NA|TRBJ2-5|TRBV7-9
ASSTETRKGTQY
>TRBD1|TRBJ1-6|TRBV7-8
ASSFGTGASVTRPLH
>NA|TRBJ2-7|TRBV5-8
ASSLWRQHSSYEQY
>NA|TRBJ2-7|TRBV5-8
ASIRGASLPYEQY
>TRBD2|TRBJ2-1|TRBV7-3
ASSWTSGPYNEQF
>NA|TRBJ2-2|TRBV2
ASRRTVNTGELF
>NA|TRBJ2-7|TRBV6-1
ASRDGGRSSYEQY
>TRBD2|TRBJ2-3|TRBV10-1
ASSESAAGGRSDTQY
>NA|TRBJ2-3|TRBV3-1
ASSPSVATGTDTQY
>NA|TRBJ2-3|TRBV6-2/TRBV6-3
ASSYDLWGTDTQY
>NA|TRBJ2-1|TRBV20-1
SARSGQIYNEQF
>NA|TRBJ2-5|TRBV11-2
ASSLVEETQY
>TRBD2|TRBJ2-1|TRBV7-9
ASSLAGLAGSYNEQF
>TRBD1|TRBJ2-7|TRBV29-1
SVRTGFGEQY
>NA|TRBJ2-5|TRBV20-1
SARGPRQETQY
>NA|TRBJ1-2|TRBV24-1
ATSVASTGGYT
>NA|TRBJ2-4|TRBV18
ASSLVGRGLAKNIQY
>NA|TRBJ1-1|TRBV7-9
ASSLINPSEGAF
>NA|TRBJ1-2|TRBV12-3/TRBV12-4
ASRRNRDNYGYT
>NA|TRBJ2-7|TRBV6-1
ASTDRGNEQY
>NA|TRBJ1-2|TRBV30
AFWNRAYGYT
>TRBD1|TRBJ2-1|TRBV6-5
ASSYSRFRDRYNEQF
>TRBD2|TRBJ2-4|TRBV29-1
SVEEWEREGQNIQY
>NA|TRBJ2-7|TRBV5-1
ASSWGDSLTYEQY
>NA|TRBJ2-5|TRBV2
ASRGFQETQY
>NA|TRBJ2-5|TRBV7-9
ASSLDSVTQY
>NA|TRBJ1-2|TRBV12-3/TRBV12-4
ASSRPTGRGYT
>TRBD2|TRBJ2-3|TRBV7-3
ASSPGLAGGRISTDTQY
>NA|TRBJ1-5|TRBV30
AWSRGRGNQPQH
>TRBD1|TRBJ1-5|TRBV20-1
SARPGQGNQPQH
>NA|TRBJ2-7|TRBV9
ASSAGGTSYEQY
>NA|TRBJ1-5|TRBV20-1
SATSLGTYSNQPQH
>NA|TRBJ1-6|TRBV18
ASSPRGTGNSPLH
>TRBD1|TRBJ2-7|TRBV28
ASSLRRQGDEQY
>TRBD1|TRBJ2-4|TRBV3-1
ASSRASTGGGKNIQY
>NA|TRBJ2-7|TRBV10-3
AIRSDGSYEQY
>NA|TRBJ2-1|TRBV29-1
SAGRRRGNEQF
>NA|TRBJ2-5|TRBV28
ASSPSGLEETQY
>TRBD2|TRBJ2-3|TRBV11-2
ASSLGLAADTQY
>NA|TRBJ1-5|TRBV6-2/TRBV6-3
ASRPATGADQPQH
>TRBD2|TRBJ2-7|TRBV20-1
SAGGALAGVGEQY
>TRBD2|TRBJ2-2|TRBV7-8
ASSLVWGGRANTGELF
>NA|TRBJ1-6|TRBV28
ASSSGRKVNSPLH
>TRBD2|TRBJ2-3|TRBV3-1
ASSSRGGGDTQY
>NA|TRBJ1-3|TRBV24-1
ATREDGNTIY
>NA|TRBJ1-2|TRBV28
ASSLVVRPFNYGYT
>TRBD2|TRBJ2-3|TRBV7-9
ASSLTAGVDTQY
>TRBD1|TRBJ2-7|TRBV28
ASSRALTGSSYEQY
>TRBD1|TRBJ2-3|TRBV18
ASSQTLRTGTDTQY
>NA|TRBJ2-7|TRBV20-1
SASEQYPYEQY
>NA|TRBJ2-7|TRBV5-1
ASSLVSSPYEQY
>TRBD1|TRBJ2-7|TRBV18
ASSPSQGVSFYEQY